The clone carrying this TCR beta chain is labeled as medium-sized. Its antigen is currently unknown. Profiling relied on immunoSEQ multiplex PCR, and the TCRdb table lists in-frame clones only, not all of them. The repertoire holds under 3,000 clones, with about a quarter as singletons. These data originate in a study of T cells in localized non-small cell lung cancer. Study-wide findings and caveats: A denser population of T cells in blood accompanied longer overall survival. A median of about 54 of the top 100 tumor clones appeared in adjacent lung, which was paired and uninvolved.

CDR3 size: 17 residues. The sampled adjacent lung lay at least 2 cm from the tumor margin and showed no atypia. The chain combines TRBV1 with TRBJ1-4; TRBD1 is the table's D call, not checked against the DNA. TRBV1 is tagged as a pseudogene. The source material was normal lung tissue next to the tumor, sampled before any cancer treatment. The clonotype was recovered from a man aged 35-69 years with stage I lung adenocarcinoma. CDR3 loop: CASSQETSTGLAPKLFF. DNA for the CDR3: TGCGCCAGCAGCCAGGAAACCTCAACAGGTTTAGCTCCGAAACTGTTTTTT.